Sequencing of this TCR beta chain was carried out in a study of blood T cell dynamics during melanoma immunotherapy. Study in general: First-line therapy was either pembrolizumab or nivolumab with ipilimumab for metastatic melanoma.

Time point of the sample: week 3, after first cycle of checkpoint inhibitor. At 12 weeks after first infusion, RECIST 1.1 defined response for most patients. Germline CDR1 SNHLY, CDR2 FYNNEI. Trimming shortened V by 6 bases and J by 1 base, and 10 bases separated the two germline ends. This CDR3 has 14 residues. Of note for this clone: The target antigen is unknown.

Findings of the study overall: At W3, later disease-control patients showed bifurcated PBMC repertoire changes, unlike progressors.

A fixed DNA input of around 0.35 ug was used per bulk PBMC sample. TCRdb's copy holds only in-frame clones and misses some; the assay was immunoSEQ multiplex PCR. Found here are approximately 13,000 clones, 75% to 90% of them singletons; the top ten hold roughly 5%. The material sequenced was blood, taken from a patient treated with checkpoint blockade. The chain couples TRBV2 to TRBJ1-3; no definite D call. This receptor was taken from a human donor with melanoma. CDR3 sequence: CASRTLGSGNTIYF. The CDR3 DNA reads TGTGCCAGCAGGACCTTGGGGTCTGGAAACACCATATATTTT.